A single sample is the source of the 32 T cell receptor beta chains below, sequenced in a study of beta chain features in type 1 diabetes. Expressed TCRB transcripts were sequenced, since all the RNA that had been isolated was reverse transcribed. Profiled with immunoSEQ multiplex PCR; TCRdb holds only in-frame clones, not every one. The table has around 320,000 clones, 14% seen once. The source material was central memory CD4+ T cells from blood. These TCRs come from a man aged 30 to 39 in good health.

The rearrangement links TRBV11-2 to TRBJ2-6, with 7 bases lining up with TRBD1. Germline CDR1 and CDR2: SGHAT and FQNNGV. The CDR3 consists of 15 residues. The V and J ends lost 5 bases and 1 base, in that order; junction bases with no gene match: 2. The CDR3 loop reads CASSKTGSGANVLTF. The CDR3 DNA reads TGTGCCAGCAGCAAGACAGGGTCTGGGGCCAACGTCCTGACTTTC.

This clone has a count of ten or more. The chain carries TRBV7-6 and TRBJ2-7; possibly TRBD1 for D (6 bases). The ends were cut back, 8 bases at V and 0 bases at J, with 14 bases in the middle. CDR1 SGHVS and CDR2 FNYEAQ come from the germline V gene. The CDR3 contains 14 residues. CDR3 loop: CASGTGSSSYEQYF. The CDR3 DNA reads as TGTGCCAGCGGAACAGGGTCGAGCTCCTACGAGCAGTACTTC.

This clone has only a few counts. J is TRBJ1-2 and V is TRBV5-1; 9 positions agree with TRBD1. This CDR3 has 13 residues. Germline trimming cut 2 bases from V and 7 bases from J; bases unmatched to any gene: 3. The germline V gene encodes CDR1 SGHRS and CDR2 YFSETQ. CDR3 in amino acids: CASSFDRGSGYTF. CDR3 in DNA: TGCGCCAGCAGCTTTGACAGGGGGTCTGGCTACACCTTC.

This clone was detected only a few times. The rearrangement uses TRBV9 and TRBJ2-5; no definite D call. The J call may be mistaken, given a closer DNA end match to TRBJ2-7. In germline, CDR1 is SGDLS, CDR2 YYNGEE. CDR3 length: 12 amino acids. In DNA form, the CDR3 reads TGTGCCAGCAGCGGACCGGGTTACGAGCAGTACTTC. Residues: CASSGPGYEQYF.

This clone was recorded a few times. The chain uses TRBV7-8 and TRBJ1-5, with a weak D call TRBD1 (5 bases). CDR1 and CDR2 (germline): SGHVS, FQNEAQ. CDR3 length equals 13 residues. V was pared by 3 bases and J by 9 bases, with 12 bases between. CDR3: CASSFRDPGPQHF. Written as DNA, the CDR3 is TGTGCCAGCAGCTTTAGGGACCCTGGGCCCCAGCATTTT.

The chain uses TRBV25-1 and TRBJ1-6, with a tentative D call TRBD1 (5 bases). The germline V and J ends were trimmed by 6 bases and 10 bases, with 16 bases remaining between them. The CDR3 has 14 amino acids. Germline CDR1 is MGHDK and CDR2 is SYGVNS. The CDR3: CASSSGLQRSPLHF. The CDR3 nucleotides are TGTGCCAGCAGCTCAGGGTTACAGAGATCACCCCTCCACTTT.

CDR3 nucleotides: TGCGCCAGCAGCTTGGCCGGTCTTGGTAGCACAGATACGCAGTATTTT. Its protein product is CASSLAGLGSTDTQYF. The gene calls are TRBV5-1 and TRBJ2-3; D gene ambiguous. V gave up 0 bases and J gave up 0 bases, with 11 bases separating them. The germline V gene has CDR1 SGHRS and CDR2 YFSETQ. The CDR3 runs to 16 residues.

There are a few counts of this clone. The junction departs from germline at one end; a sequencing error may be responsible. The V and J genes are TRBV10-3 and TRBJ2-5; D could derive from TRBD1 or TRBD2 (5 bases each). Germline V lookup: CDR1 ENHRY, CDR2 SYGVKD. This CDR3 comprises 14 residues. CDR3 nucleotide sequence: TGTGCCAGCAGTAGGGACGCGTGGGGGGAGACCCAGTACTTC. As protein: CASSRDAWGETQYF.

Only a few counts were recorded for this clone. The chain carries TRBV9 and TRBJ1-5; no reliable D call. The germline gives CDR1 SGDLS, CDR2 YYNGEE. The CDR3 totals 13 residues. Between the trimmed V and J ends, which lost 0 bases and 9 bases, there was a span of 10 bases. CDR3 region: CASSVGFEGPQHF. The DNA of the CDR3 is TGTGCCAGCAGCGTAGGTTTTGAGGGGCCCCAGCATTTT.

This clone was detected only a few times. The gene calls are TRBV10-3 and TRBJ1-5, with TRBD1 matching 9 bases. The CDR3 sequence is 14 residues long. Germline V CDR1 and CDR2: ENHRY, SYGVKD. The junction had 2 bases not matched to a gene; V was cut back by 4 bases and J by 4 bases. CDR3 loop: CAISAGTGNQPQHF. CDR3 sequence (DNA): TGTGCCATCAGTGCCGGGACAGGGAATCAGCCCCAGCATTTT.

This clone was observed at least ten times. V usage is TRBV9 and J usage is TRBJ2-1; D might be TRBD2 (6 bases). Germline CDR1 and CDR2: SGDLS and YYNGEE. This CDR3 has 13 amino acids. V lost 5 bases, J lost 5 bases, and 11 bases lay in between. CDR3 loop: CASSGGTNNEQFF. In DNA, the CDR3 is TGTGCCAGCAGTGGAGGGACCAACAATGAGCAGTTCTTC.

This chain joins TRBV9 and TRBJ1-1; tentative D call: TRBD1 (6 bases). In germline, CDR1 is SGDLS, CDR2 YYNGEE. The CDR3 consists of 15 residues. V was cut by 4 bases and J by 1 base, with 14 bases left in between. Here the CDR3 reads CASSLEQGANTEAFF. The CDR3 coding sequence is TGTGCCAGCAGCTTGGAACAGGGCGCGAACACTGAAGCTTTCTTT.

Within the sample, this clone is medium-sized. The chain has TRBV19 and TRBJ2-1; no firm D call. The CDR3 loop spans 13 amino acids. Per the germline V gene, CDR1 is LNHDA and CDR2 is SQIVND (reference sequence). V dropped 5 bases and J dropped 14 bases, with 19 bases sitting between them. CDR3 residues: CASSPLDGAAKFF. DNA for the CDR3: TGTGCCAGTAGTCCGCTCGACGGAGCTGCCAAGTTCTTC.

This clone has only a few counts. This chain links TRBV6-5 with TRBJ2-1; TRBD1 matches 8 bases. This CDR3 has 14 amino acids. Germline V gene sequence: CDR1 MNHEY, CDR2 SVGAGI. The junction had 7 bases not matched to a gene; V was cut back by 6 bases and J by 6 bases. CDR3 nucleotide sequence: TGTGCCAGCAGCTTCCGACAGGGGAGCAATGAGCAGTTCTTC. Residues: CASSFRQGSNEQFF.

The rearrangement uses TRBV27 and TRBJ1-2; D is perhaps TRBD1 (5 bases). V lost 2 bases and J 6 bases, leaving 16 bases between the germline ends. Germline V lookup: CDR1 MNHEY, CDR2 SMNVEV (reference sequence). The CDR3 sequence is 15 residues long. CDR3 DNA sequence: TGTGCCAGCAGTTTAGGGGCCGGTAGGACGCATGGCTACACCTTC. It translates to CASSLGAGRTHGYTF.

The rearrangement uses TRBV7-3 and TRBJ2-3; D not certain. V shed 2 bases and J shed 4 bases, with 10 bases lying between them. The V gene's germline CDR1 is SGHTA and CDR2 FQGTGA. The CDR3 spans 14 residues. The CDR3 loop is CASSLGGRPDTQYF. The DNA for the CDR3 is TGTGCCAGCAGCTTAGGCGGCCGTCCAGATACGCAGTATTTT.

The rearrangement links TRBV28 to TRBJ1-6, with D possibly TRBD1 on 5 matching bases. This CDR3 spans 14 amino acids. V lost 3 bases and J lost 9, with 12 bases in between. Germline lookup yields CDR1 MDHEN and CDR2 SYDVKM. The CDR3 region has the DNA TGTGCCAGCAGTTTGTCGGGGGAAGCTTCACCCCTCCACTTT. Translation gives CASSLSGEASPLHF.

A few counts support this clone. DNA for the CDR3: TGTGCCAGCAGTGATACTAGCGGGAATGAGCAGTTCTTC. Protein: CASSDTSGNEQFF. The rearrangement links TRBV2 to TRBJ2-1; 9 bases are a match to TRBD2. J lost 7 bases, V lost 3 bases, and 1 base had no gene match. There are 13 residues in the CDR3. The germline CDR1 and CDR2 sequences are SNHLY and FYNNEI.

This rearrangement joins TRBV7-2 to TRBJ2-5, with 8 bases that match TRBD1. The J segment lost 5 bases and the V segment lost 1 base, leaving 12 bases of the junction unmatched. Germline CDR1 and CDR2: SGHTA and FQGNSA. The CDR3 spans 17 residues. In DNA, the CDR3 is TGTGCCAGCAGCTTAGAGGACAGGGTACGTCTAAAGGAGACCCAGTACTTC. Its protein product is CASSLEDRVRLKETQYF.

Only a few counts were recorded for this clone. J is TRBJ2-1 and V is TRBV7-2; D possibly corresponds to TRBD2 (6 bases). The CDR3 is made up of 17 amino acids. The V end lost 5 bases, the J end lost 2 bases, and 19 bases lay between the germline ends. Germline V gives CDR1 SGHTA, CDR2 FQGNSA. This CDR3 reads CASSNRATPGAYNEQFF. The CDR3 DNA reads TGTGCCAGCAGCAACCGGGCCACGCCGGGAGCCTACAATGAGCAGTTCTTC.

This clone was observed a few times. The CDR3 spells CASSLNRVADTQYF. DNA for the CDR3: TGTGCCAGCAGCTTAAATAGGGTAGCAGATACGCAGTATTTT. J is TRBJ2-3 and V is TRBV7-3, with D unclear. V was shortened by 1 base and J by 4 bases, with 9 bases between the two germline ends. The germline V gene encodes CDR1 SGHTA and CDR2 FQGTGA. The CDR3 contains 14 residues.

J is TRBJ1-5 and V is TRBV6-1; no firm D call. The CDR3 is 13 amino acids. Trimming shortened V by 1 base and J by 7 bases, and 8 bases separated the two germline ends. Per germline, CDR1 MNHNS and CDR2 SASEGT. Written as DNA, the CDR3 is TGTGCCAGCAGTGAAGTTCGGCAGCAGCCCCAGCATTTT. Its protein is CASSEVRQQPQHF.

The chain's CDR3 is CASSHTLSTNEKLFF. The DNA for the CDR3 is TGCGCCAGCAGTCACACCTTATCAACTAATGAAAAACTGTTTTTT. The rearrangement uses TRBV23-1 and TRBJ1-4; D gene ambiguous. TRBV23-1 is recorded as an ORF, its role being uncertain. Trimming took 3 bases from V and 0 from J, leaving 8 bases between them. This CDR3 spans 15 amino acids.

This chain connects TRBV27 to TRBJ2-7, with 9 nucleotides matching TRBD1. The CDR3 length is 12 residues. Losses at the gene ends were 6 bases for V and 12 bases for J; bases not matched to a gene: 9. Germline V gene lookup returns CDR1 MNHEY and CDR2 SMNVEV (reference sequence). The CDR3 sequence: CASRTTGTGMYV. The CDR3 DNA is TGTGCCAGCAGAACTACCGGGACAGGGATGTACGTC.

This clone was seen a handful of times. The J gene is TRBJ2-1, the V gene TRBV7-7; D might be TRBD1 or TRBD2, each matching 6 bases. Germline-derived CDR1 and CDR2 are SSHAT and FNYEAQ (reference sequence). V was clipped by 5 bases and J by 1 base, with 12 bases between them. The CDR3 extends over 15 amino acids. CDR3 protein: CASSLSGASYNEQFF. The CDR3 DNA reads as TGTGCCAGCAGCCTATCGGGGGCATCCTACAATGAGCAGTTCTTC.

This clone showed up just a few times. The chain combines TRBV7-9 with TRBJ2-3, with D unresolved. Germline-derived CDR1 and CDR2 are SEHNR and FQNEAQ (reference sequence). This CDR3 is 19 amino acids long. Deletions cut 2 bases from V and 0 bases from J, with 21 bases between. CDR3 amino acids: CASSLFSGTRLTSTDTQYF. CDR3 in DNA: TGTGCCAGCAGCTTATTCTCCGGCACCCGACTTACTAGCACAGATACGCAGTATTTT.

The chain is built from TRBV11-2 and TRBJ1-6; D remains ambiguous. The ends were cut back, 1 base at V and 12 bases at J, with 10 bases in the middle. The CDR3 is 13 amino acids. The V gene's germline CDR1 is SGHAT and CDR2 FQNNGV. The CDR3 loop reads CASSLAYTQPLHF. DNA for the CDR3: TGTGCCAGCAGCTTAGCGTACACTCAACCCCTCCACTTT. The variable domain in full, with the rest retrieved from reference TRBV11-2 and TRBJ1-6, is EAGVAQSPRYKIIEKRQSVAFWCNPISGHATLYWYQQILGQGPKLLIQFQNNGVVDDSQLPKDRFSAERLKGVDSTLKIQPAKLEDSAVYLCASSLAYTQPLHFGNGTRLTVT.

The chain links TRBV4-3 to TRBJ2-3; the D is unclear. Germline CDR1 and CDR2: LGHNA and YSLEER. The CDR3 extends over 17 amino acids. The germline V and J ends were trimmed by 0 bases and 4 bases, with 17 bases remaining between them. CDR3 sequence reads: CASSQDSRPGVSDTQYF. The CDR3 nucleotides are TGCGCCAGCAGCCAAGATAGTCGTCCTGGGGTTTCAGATACGCAGTATTTT.

This clone has a handful of counts. The CDR3 sequence is CASSEQSKVTGELFF. Here the CDR3 DNA reads TGTGCCAGCAGTGAACAGAGTAAGGTCACCGGGGAGCTGTTTTTT. The chain employs TRBV6-1 and TRBJ2-2; the D is unclear. The germline CDR1 and CDR2 sequences are MNHNS and SASEGT. This CDR3 has 15 amino acids. V lost 2 bases and J lost 4, with 11 bases in between.

This clone was detected only a few times. The CDR3 protein is CASSFTPGGSNTGELFF. In DNA, the CDR3 is TGTGCCAGCAGCTTTACCCCAGGGGGCTCAAACACCGGGGAGCTGTTTTTT. The genes are TRBV5-6 and TRBJ2-2; TRBD1 aligns across 8 bases. The CDR3 is made up of 17 amino acids. V lost 2 bases to trimming and J lost 2 bases; unmatched junction nucleotides: 8. Germline values: CDR1 SGHDT, CDR2 YYEEEE. The whole variable domain, filled in from reference TRBV5-6 and TRBJ2-2, reads DAGVTQSPTHLIKTRGQQVTLRCSPKSGHDTVSWYQQALGQGPQFIFQYYEEEERQRGNFPDRFSGHQFPNYSSELNVNALLLGDSALYLCASSFTPGGSNTGELFFGEGSRLTVL.

This clone was counted a single time. The genes are TRBV6-5 and TRBJ2-5; D unclear. The CDR3 loop spans 14 amino acids. V shed 2 bases and J shed 5 bases, with 12 bases lying between them. Germline V gene sequence: CDR1 MNHEY, CDR2 SVGAGI. The CDR3 coding sequence is TGTGCCAGCAGTTACAGCAGAAAAACGGAGACCCAGTACTTC. Protein sequence: CASSYSRKTETQYF.

This chain links TRBV7-2 with TRBJ2-5; 8 bases are shared with TRBD1. The J call may be in error: the DNA end matches TRBJ2-7 better. There are 16 residues in the CDR3. CDR1 and CDR2 from the germline V gene are SGHTA and FQGNSA. The CDR3 loop is CASSLGPGGSFYEQYF. Here the CDR3 DNA reads TGTGCCAGCAGCTTAGGCCCAGGGGGCTCATTCTACGAGCAGTACTTC.